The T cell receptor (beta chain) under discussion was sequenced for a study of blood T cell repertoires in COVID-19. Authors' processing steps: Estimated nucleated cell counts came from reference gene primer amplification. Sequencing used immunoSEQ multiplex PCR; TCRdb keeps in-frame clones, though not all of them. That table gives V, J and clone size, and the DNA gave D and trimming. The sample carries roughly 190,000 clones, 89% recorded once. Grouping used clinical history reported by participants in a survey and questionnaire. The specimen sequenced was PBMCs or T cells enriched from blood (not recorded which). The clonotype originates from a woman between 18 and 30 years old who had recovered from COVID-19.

This chain's CDR3 is CASSLSLYNEQFF. CDR3 in DNA: TGCGCCAGCAGCTTAAGCCTTTACAATGAGCAGTTCTTC. This chain joins TRBV5-1 and TRBJ2-1, with D unresolved. V lost 2 bases and J lost 4, with 7 bases in between. The V gene's germline CDR1 is SGHRS and CDR2 YFSETQ. CDR3 length: 13 amino acids.